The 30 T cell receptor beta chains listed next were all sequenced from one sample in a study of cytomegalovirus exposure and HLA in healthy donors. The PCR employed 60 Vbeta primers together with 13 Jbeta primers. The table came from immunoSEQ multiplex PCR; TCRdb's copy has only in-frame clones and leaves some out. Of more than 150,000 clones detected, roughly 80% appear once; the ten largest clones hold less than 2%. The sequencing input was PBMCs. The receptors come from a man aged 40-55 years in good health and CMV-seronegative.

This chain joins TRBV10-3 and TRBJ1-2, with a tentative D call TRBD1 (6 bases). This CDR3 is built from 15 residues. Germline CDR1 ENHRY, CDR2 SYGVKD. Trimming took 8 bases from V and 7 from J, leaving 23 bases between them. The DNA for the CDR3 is TGTGCCATCCGACTATTACTAGGGGGGGGTTCTGGCTACACCTTC. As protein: CAIRLLLGGGSGYTF.

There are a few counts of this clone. For the CDR3, the DNA is TGTGCCAGCAGCCCAAAACGAGGGACAGGGGGGCGCATGTATGGCTACACCTTC. Residues: CASSPKRGTGGRMYGYTF. The rearrangement uses TRBV5-4 and TRBJ1-2; 11 positions match TRBD1. This CDR3 is 18 amino acids long. Trimming removed 4 bases from V and 5 bases from J; junction bases left unmatched: 16. CDR1 SGHNT and CDR2 YYREEE come from the germline V gene (reference sequence).

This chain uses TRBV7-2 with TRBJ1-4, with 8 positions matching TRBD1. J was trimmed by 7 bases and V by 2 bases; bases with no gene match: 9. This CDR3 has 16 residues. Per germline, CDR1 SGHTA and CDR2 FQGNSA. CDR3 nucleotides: TGTGCCAGCAGCTTATCCAGGACAGGGCGGGGTGAAAAACTGTTTTTT. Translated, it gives CASSLSRTGRGEKLFF.

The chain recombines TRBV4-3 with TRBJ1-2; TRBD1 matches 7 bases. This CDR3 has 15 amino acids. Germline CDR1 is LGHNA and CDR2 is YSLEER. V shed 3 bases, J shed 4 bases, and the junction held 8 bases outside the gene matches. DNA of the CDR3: TGCGCCAGCAGCCAGGAACAGGGGACGGGCTATGGCTACACCTTC. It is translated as CASSQEQGTGYGYTF.

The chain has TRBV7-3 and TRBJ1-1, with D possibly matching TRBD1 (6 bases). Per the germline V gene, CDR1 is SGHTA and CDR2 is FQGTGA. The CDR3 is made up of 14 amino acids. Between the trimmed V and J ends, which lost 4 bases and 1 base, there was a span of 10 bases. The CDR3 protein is CASSSGQQNTEAFF. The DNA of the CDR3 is TGTGCCAGCAGCTCTGGACAGCAGAACACTGAAGCTTTCTTT.

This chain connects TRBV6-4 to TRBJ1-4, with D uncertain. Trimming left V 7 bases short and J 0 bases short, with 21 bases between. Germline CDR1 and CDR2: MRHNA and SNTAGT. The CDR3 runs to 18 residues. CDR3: CASTPTLGSGATNEKLFF. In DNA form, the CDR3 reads TGTGCCAGCACCCCTACTTTGGGGTCGGGAGCAACTAATGAAAAACTGTTTTTT.

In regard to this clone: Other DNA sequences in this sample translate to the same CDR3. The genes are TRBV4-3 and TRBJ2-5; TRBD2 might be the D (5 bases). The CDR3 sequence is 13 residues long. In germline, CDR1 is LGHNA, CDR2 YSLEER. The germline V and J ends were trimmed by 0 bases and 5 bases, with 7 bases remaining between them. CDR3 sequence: CASSQDLAETQYF. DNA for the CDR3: TGCGCCAGCAGCCAAGATTTAGCGGAGACCCAGTACTTC.

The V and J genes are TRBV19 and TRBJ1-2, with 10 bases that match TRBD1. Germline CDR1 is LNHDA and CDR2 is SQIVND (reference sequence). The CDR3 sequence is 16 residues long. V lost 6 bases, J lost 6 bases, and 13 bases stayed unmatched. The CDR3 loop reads CASRIGQGGIWDGYTF. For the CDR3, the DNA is TGTGCCAGTAGGATCGGACAGGGGGGTATATGGGATGGCTACACCTTC.

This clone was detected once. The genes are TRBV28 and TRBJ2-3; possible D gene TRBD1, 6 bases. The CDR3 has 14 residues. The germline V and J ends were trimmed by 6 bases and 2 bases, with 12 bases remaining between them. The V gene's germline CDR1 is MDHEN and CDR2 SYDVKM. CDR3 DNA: TGTGCCAGCAGGCCCGGGACAATCACAGATACGCAGTATTTT. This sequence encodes CASRPGTITDTQYF.

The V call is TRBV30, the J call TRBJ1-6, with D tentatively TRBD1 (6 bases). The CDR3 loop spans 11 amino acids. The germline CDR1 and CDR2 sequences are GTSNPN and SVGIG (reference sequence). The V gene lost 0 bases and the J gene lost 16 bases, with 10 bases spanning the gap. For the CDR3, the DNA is TGTGCCTGGAGTGTACAGGGACCTCTCCACTTT. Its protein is CAWSVQGPLHF.

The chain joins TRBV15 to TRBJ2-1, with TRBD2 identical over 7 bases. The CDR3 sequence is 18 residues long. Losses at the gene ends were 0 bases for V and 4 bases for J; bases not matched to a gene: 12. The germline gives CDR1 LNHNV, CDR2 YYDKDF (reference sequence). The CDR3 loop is CATSRDLPGTNPYNEQFF. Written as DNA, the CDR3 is TGTGCCACCAGCAGAGATCTTCCCGGGACTAACCCTTACAATGAGCAGTTCTTC.

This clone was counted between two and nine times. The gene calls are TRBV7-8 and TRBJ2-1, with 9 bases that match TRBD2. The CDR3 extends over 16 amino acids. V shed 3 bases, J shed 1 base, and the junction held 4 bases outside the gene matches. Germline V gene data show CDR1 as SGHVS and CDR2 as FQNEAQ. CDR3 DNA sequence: TGTGCCAGCAGCTTCTCAAGCGGGAGGTCCTACAATGAGCAGTTCTTC. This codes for CASSFSSGRSYNEQFF. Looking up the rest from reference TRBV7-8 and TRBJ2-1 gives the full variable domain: GAGVSQSPRYKVAKRGQDVALRCDPISGHVSLFWYQQALGQGPEFLTYFQNEAQLDKSGLPSDRFFAERPEGSVSTLKIQRTQQEDSAVYLCASSFSSGRSYNEQFFGPGTRLTVL.

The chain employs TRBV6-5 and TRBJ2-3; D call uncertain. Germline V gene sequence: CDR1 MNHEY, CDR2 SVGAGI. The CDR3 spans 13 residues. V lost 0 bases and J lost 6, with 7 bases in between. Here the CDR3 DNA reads TGTGCCAGCAGTTACTCTTTCGGGGATACGCAGTATTTT. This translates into CASSYSFGDTQYF.

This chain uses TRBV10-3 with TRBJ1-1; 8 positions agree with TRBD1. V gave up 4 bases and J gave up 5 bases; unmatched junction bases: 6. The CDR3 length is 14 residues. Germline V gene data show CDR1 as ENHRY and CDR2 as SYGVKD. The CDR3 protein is CAISVGQGGTEAFF. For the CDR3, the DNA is TGTGCCATCAGTGTCGGACAGGGAGGGACTGAAGCTTTCTTT.

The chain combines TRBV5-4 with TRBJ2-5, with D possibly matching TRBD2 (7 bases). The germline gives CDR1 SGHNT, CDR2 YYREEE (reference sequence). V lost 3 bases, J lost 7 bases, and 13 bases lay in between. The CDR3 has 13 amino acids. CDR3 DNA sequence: TGTGCCAGCAGCTCACAGGGCGGGGGGACCCAGTACTTC. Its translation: CASSSQGGGTQYF. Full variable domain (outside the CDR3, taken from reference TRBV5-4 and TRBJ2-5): ETGVTQSPTHLIKTRGQQVTLRCSSQSGHNTVSWYQQALGQGPQFIFQYYREEENGRGNFPPRFSGLQFPNYSSELNVNALELDDSALYLCASSSQGGGTQYFGPGTRLLVL.

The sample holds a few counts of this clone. The CDR3 loop is CASRGGPANTGELFF. The CDR3, as DNA: TGTGCCAGCAGAGGAGGGCCCGCGAACACCGGGGAGCTGTTTTTT. V is TRBV5-6 and J is TRBJ2-2, with D tentatively TRBD2 (6 bases). V lost 5 bases to trimming and J lost 0 bases, with 11 bases between them. This CDR3 spans 15 amino acids. CDR1 and CDR2 (germline): SGHDT, YYEEEE.

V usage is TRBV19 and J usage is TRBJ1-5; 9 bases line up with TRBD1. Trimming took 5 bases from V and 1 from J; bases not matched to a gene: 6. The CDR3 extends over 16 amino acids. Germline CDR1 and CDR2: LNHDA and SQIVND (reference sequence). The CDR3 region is CASSPPTGGSNQPQHF. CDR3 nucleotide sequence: TGTGCCAGTAGTCCGCCGACAGGGGGAAGCAATCAGCCCCAGCATTTT.

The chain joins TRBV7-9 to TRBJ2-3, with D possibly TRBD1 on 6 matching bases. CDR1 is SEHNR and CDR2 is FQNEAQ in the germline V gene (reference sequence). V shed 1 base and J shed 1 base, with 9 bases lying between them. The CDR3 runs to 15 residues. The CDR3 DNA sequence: TGTGCCAGCAGCTTAGTAAACAGGGGCACAGATACGCAGTATTTT. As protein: CASSLVNRGTDTQYF. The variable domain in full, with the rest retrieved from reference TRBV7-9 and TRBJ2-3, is DTGVSQNPRHKITKRGQNVTFRCDPISEHNRLYWYRQTLGQGPEFLTYFQNEAQLEKSRLLSDRFSAERPKGSFSTLEIQRTEQGDSAMYLCASSLVNRGTDTQYFGPGTRLTVL.

The CDR3 region is CASGGGWGSDTQYF. The CDR3, as DNA: TGTGCCAGCGGCGGCGGGTGGGGTTCTGATACGCAGTATTTT. The chain uses TRBV2 and TRBJ2-3; perhaps TRBD2 as D (5 bases). The CDR3 sequence is 14 residues long. CDR1 and CDR2 (germline): SNHLY, FYNNEI. Trimming took 8 bases from V and 6 from J, leaving 18 bases between them. Full variable domain (missing parts from reference TRBV2 and TRBJ2-3): EPEVTQTPSHQVTQMGQEVILRCVPISNHLYFYWYRQILGQKVEFLVSFYNNEISEKSEIFDDQFSVERPDGSNFTLKIRSTKLEDSAMYFCASGGGWGSDTQYFGPGTRLTVL.

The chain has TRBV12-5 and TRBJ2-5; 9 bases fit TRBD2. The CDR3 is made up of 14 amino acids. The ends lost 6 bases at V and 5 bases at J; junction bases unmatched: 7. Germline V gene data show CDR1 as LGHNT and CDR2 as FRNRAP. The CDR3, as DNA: TGTGCTAGTGGGGGTAGCGGGGGACTGGAGACCCAGTACTTC. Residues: CASGGSGGLETQYF.

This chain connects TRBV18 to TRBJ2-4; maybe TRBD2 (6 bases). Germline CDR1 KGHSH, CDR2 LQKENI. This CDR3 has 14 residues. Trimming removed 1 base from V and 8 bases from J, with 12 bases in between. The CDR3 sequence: CASSPRAREDIQYF. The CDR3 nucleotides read TGTGCCAGCTCACCACGAGCCAGGGAGGACATTCAGTACTTC. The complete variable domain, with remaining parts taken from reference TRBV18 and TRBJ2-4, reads NAGVMQNPRHLVRRRGQEARLRCSPMKGHSHVYWYRQLPEEGLKFMVYLQKENIIDESGMPKERFSAEFPKEGPSILRIQQVVRGDSAAYFCASSPRAREDIQYFGAGTRLSVL.

The CDR3 region is CASSQDLTGTNEKLFF. The CDR3 DNA is TGCGCCAGCAGCCAAGATCTTACAGGGACTAATGAAAAACTGTTTTTT. The chain combines TRBV4-3 with TRBJ1-4; possible D gene TRBD1, 6 bases. The CDR3 extends over 16 amino acids. The germline V gene encodes CDR1 LGHNA and CDR2 YSLEER. V shed 0 bases and J shed 2 bases, with 10 bases lying between them.

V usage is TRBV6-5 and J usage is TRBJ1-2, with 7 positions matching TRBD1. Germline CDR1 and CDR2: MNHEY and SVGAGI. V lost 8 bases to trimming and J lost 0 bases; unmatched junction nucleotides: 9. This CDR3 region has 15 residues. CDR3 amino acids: CASGPSDRPNYGYTF. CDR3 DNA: TGTGCCAGCGGGCCCTCGGACAGGCCTAACTATGGCTACACCTTC.

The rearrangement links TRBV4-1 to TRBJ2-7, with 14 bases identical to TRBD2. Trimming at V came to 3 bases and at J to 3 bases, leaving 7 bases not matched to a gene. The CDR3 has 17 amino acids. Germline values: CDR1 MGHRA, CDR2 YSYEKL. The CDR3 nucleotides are TGCGCCAGCAGCCATCCCGGGACTAGCGGGGGATACTACGAGCAGTACTTC. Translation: CASSHPGTSGGYYEQYF.

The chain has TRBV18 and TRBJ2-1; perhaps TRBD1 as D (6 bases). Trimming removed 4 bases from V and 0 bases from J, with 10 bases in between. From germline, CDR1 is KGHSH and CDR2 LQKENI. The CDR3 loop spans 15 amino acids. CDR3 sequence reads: CASSRTESSYNEQFF. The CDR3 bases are TGTGCCAGCTCACGGACAGAAAGCTCCTACAATGAGCAGTTCTTC.

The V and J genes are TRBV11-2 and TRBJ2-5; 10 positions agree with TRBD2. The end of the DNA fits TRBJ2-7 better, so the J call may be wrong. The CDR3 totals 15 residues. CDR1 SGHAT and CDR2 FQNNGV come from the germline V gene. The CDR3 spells CASTYSSGSSYEQYF. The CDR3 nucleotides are TGTGCCAGCACCTATTCTAGCGGGAGCTCCTACGAGCAGTACTTC.

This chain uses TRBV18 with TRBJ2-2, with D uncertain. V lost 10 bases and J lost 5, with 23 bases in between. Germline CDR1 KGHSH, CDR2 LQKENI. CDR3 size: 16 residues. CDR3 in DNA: TGTGCCACCTCGGCAAGTCTGAGCCAGGTGACCGGGGAGCTGTTTTTT. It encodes CATSASLSQVTGELFF.

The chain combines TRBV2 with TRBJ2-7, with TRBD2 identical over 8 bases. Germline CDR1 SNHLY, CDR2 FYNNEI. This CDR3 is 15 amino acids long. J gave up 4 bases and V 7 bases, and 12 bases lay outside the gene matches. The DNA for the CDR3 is TGTGCCAGCAAGGAGGGGAGCGGGAGAGCGTACGAGCAGTACTTC. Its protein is CASKEGSGRAYEQYF.

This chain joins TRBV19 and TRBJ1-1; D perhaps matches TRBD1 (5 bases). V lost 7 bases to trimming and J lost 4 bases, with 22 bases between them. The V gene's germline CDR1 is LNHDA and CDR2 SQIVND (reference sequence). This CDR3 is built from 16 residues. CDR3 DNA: TGTGCCAGTAAGTACGGACACCTTACTCCGGCCACTGAAGCTTTCTTT. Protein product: CASKYGHLTPATEAFF.

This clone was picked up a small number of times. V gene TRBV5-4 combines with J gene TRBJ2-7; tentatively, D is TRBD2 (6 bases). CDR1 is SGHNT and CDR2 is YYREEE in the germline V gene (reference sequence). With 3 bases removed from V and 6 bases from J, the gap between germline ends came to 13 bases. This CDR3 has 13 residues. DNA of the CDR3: TGTGCCAGCAGCTCCCCAGTCGGGGGCGAGCAGTACTTC. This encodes CASSSPVGGEQYF.